The 30 T cell receptor beta chains below were found in one sample sequenced in a study of cytomegalovirus exposure and HLA in healthy donors listed by TCRdb under 2017. The library was prepared using the immunoSEQ multiplex PCR assay. For the multiplex PCR, a mixture combining 60 forward primers for TCR Vbeta segments and 13 reverse primers for TCR Jbeta segments was used. Imported from immuneACCESS, the table was reduced by TCRdb to in-frame sequences with V and J called. These copies leave out some clones; in studies compared against another copy, an unresolved V gene accounts for under half, and the cause of the remainder is not known. In all, the sample holds some 130,000 clones, and roughly 82% of those were seen once. The ten top clones hold 11% of the sample. The sequencing sample was made of PBMCs. All receptors come from a male donor in good health and CMV-seropositive.

The chain couples TRBV5-4 to TRBJ2-1; 10 bases match TRBD2. There are 15 residues in the CDR3. The ends lost 0 bases at V and 9 bases at J; junction bases unmatched: 6. CDR1 is SGHNT and CDR2 is YYREEE in the germline V gene (reference sequence). The CDR3 coding sequence is TGTGCCAGCAGCTTGGTTCTAGCGGGAGTCAGTGAGCAGTTCTTC. It yields the protein CASSLVLAGVSEQFF. Complete variable domain (other parts from reference TRBV5-4 and TRBJ2-1): ETGVTQSPTHLIKTRGQQVTLRCSSQSGHNTVSWYQQALGQGPQFIFQYYREEENGRGNFPPRFSGLQFPNYSSELNVNALELDDSALYLCASSLVLAGVSEQFFGPGTRLTVL.

The chain carries TRBV9 and TRBJ1-4; the D gene is possibly TRBD1 (6 bases). Looked up from germline, CDR1 is SGDLS and CDR2 is YYNGEE. The germline V and J ends were trimmed by 3 bases and 5 bases, with 11 bases remaining between them. This CDR3 region has 14 residues. DNA for the CDR3: TGTGCCAGCAGCGCACAGGGTACAAATGAAAAACTGTTTTTT. Encoded protein: CASSAQGTNEKLFF.

This sequence joins TRBV19 and TRBJ2-3; 9 bases line up with TRBD1. J gave up 4 bases and V 6 bases, and 5 bases lay outside the gene matches. Germline CDR1 and CDR2: LNHDA and SQIVND (reference sequence). This CDR3 is built from 14 residues. In nucleotides, the CDR3 is TGTGCCAGTAGCCGGGACAGGGTTGCAGATACGCAGTATTTT. Protein product: CASSRDRVADTQYF.

V is TRBV12-5 and J is TRBJ2-3, with D tentatively TRBD2 (5 bases). This CDR3 spans 16 amino acids. With 3 bases removed from V and 0 bases from J, the gap between germline ends came to 13 bases. CDR1 and CDR2 from the germline V gene are LGHNT and FRNRAP. CDR3: CASGLGPSHSTDTQYF. CDR3 DNA sequence: TGTGCTAGTGGTTTAGGGCCTAGCCATAGCACAGATACGCAGTATTTT.

The V call is TRBV28, the J call TRBJ1-2, with TRBD1 matching over 7 bases. This CDR3 has 15 residues. Germline CDR1 MDHEN, CDR2 SYDVKM. V lost 5 bases, J lost 2 bases, and 8 bases stayed unmatched. The CDR3 DNA reads as TGTGCCAGCAGTCCTCGGACAGGATGGAACTATGGCTACACCTTC. It is translated as CASSPRTGWNYGYTF.

Only a few counts were recorded for this clone. The chain recombines TRBV5-4 with TRBJ2-5; 7 nucleotides agree with TRBD1. The CDR3 contains 15 residues. Per the germline V gene, CDR1 is SGHNT and CDR2 is YYREEE (reference sequence). The V gene end was trimmed by 5 bases and the J gene end by 5 bases; junction bases not matched to a gene: 12. The CDR3 sequence is CASSYRGLGEETQYF. The CDR3 DNA reads TGTGCCAGCAGTTACAGGGGCCTAGGAGAGGAGACCCAGTACTTC.

The rearrangement links TRBV5-4 to TRBJ2-7; 11 bases fit TRBD2. V lost 4 bases and J lost 0; bases outside the gene matches: 6. CDR1 and CDR2 (germline): SGHNT, YYREEE (reference sequence). This CDR3 comprises 16 residues. The CDR3 DNA reads TGTGCCAGCAGCCTTATACTAGCGGGGGCCTCCTACGAGCAGTACTTC. Translation gives CASSLILAGASYEQYF. The variable domain in full, completed from reference TRBV5-4 and TRBJ2-7, reads ETGVTQSPTHLIKTRGQQVTLRCSSQSGHNTVSWYQQALGQGPQFIFQYYREEENGRGNFPPRFSGLQFPNYSSELNVNALELDDSALYLCASSLILAGASYEQYFGPGTRLTVT.

The gene calls are TRBV18 and TRBJ2-1, with 7 bases identical to TRBD2. Germline trimming cut 3 bases from V and 1 base from J; bases unmatched to any gene: 9. The CDR3 extends over 17 amino acids. Per the germline V gene, CDR1 is KGHSH and CDR2 is LQKENI. The CDR3 is CASSPLILASSYNEQFF. CDR3 sequence (DNA): TGTGCCAGCTCACCCTTAATACTAGCGTCTTCCTACAATGAGCAGTTCTTC.

The chain is built from TRBV27 and TRBJ2-1; D is possibly TRBD1 (5 bases). The CDR3 runs 17 residues. The ends were cut back, 2 bases at V and 5 bases at J, with 19 bases in the middle. Germline V gives CDR1 MNHEY, CDR2 SMNVEV (reference sequence). The CDR3 DNA follows: TGTGCCAGCAGTTTAAGAATTGGGGCGGAGCTTCACAATGAGCAGTTCTTC. This encodes CASSLRIGAELHNEQFF.

The chain uses TRBV29-1 and TRBJ2-1; the D gene is possibly TRBD2 (7 bases). Germline CDR1 is SQVTM and CDR2 is ANQGSEA. This CDR3 region has 14 residues. V was cut by 3 bases and J by 6 bases, with 15 bases left in between. Here the CDR3 DNA reads TGCAGCGTTGACGGAGGGGGGGGATCCAATGAGCAGTTCTTC. This codes for CSVDGGGGSNEQFF.

The rearrangement uses TRBV28 and TRBJ2-3, with 11 nucleotides matching TRBD1. The V and J ends lost 6 bases and 4 bases, in that order; junction bases with no gene match: 3. This CDR3 contains 14 residues. The germline V gene has CDR1 MDHEN and CDR2 SYDVKM. In nucleotides, the CDR3 is TGTGCCAGCAGGCGGGACAGGGGGTCAGATACGCAGTATTTT. Amino acid sequence: CASRRDRGSDTQYF.

This chain uses TRBV4-2 with TRBJ1-1; D is ambiguous. CDR3 length: 14 amino acids. V dropped 2 bases and J dropped 4 bases, with 11 bases sitting between them. CDR1 is LGHNA, CDR2 YNFKEQ, per germline. The CDR3 sequence is CASSQNLGSTEAFF. In DNA form, the CDR3 reads TGTGCCAGCAGCCAAAACTTAGGGAGCACTGAAGCTTTCTTT.

A few counts support this clone. The chain employs TRBV7-2 and TRBJ1-2; 8 nucleotides align to TRBD1. Germline V gene data show CDR1 as SGHTA and CDR2 as FQGNSA. The CDR3 consists of 17 residues. Trimming at V came to 5 bases and at J to 8 bases, leaving 19 bases not matched to a gene. The CDR3 DNA sequence: TGTGCCAGCAGCCCCCGAGGGACAGGCTTGACATTATGGGGCTACACCTTC. It codes for CASSPRGTGLTLWGYTF.

V usage is TRBV4-3 and J usage is TRBJ1-1, with 7 nucleotides matching TRBD1. Germline V gene sequence: CDR1 LGHNA, CDR2 YSLEER. CDR3 size: 15 residues. Unmatched junction bases numbered 7, after V lost 0 bases and J lost 6 bases. The CDR3 protein is CASSQERGPRAEAFF. The CDR3 region has the DNA TGCGCCAGCAGCCAAGAAAGGGGGCCACGAGCTGAAGCTTTCTTT.

V usage is TRBV18 and J usage is TRBJ2-7; TRBD1 agrees at 10 bases. Germline CDR1 KGHSH, CDR2 LQKENI. V shed 6 bases, J shed 3 bases, and the junction held 17 bases outside the gene matches. This CDR3 has 18 amino acids. The CDR3 DNA reads TGTGCCAGCTCCTCACCAAGGTTCGCAGGGACAGGGGTCTACGAGCAGTACTTC. Translated, it gives CASSSPRFAGTGVYEQYF. Based on the CDR3 plus reference TRBV18 and TRBJ2-7, the full variable domain is NAGVMQNPRHLVRRRGQEARLRCSPMKGHSHVYWYRQLPEEGLKFMVYLQKENIIDESGMPKERFSAEFPKEGPSILRIQQVVRGDSAAYFCASSSPRFAGTGVYEQYFGPGTRLTVT.

The chain has TRBV2 and TRBJ2-7, with TRBD1 identical over 7 bases. This CDR3 is 15 amino acids long. Per germline, CDR1 SNHLY and CDR2 FYNNEI. With 6 bases clipped from V and 0 bases from J, the junction kept 8 bases outside the gene matches. The CDR3 sequence: CASSPRDSRSYEQYF. The CDR3 nucleotides are TGTGCCAGCAGCCCCCGGGACAGCCGCTCCTACGAGCAGTACTTC. The whole variable domain, filled in from reference TRBV2 and TRBJ2-7, reads EPEVTQTPSHQVTQMGQEVILRCVPISNHLYFYWYRQILGQKVEFLVSFYNNEISEKSEIFDDQFSVERPDGSNFTLKIRSTKLEDSAMYFCASSPRDSRSYEQYFGPGTRLTVT.

V gene TRBV5-1 combines with J gene TRBJ1-2; TRBD1 matches 11 bases. J gave up 7 bases and V 4 bases, and 3 bases lay outside the gene matches. This CDR3 region has 13 residues. The germline CDR1 and CDR2 sequences are SGHRS and YFSETQ. The CDR3 protein is CASSGGQGAGYTF. CDR3 in DNA: TGCGCCAGCAGCGGCGGACAGGGGGCTGGCTACACCTTC.

This clone has a handful of counts. This chain connects TRBV4-3 to TRBJ2-1; weak D call: TRBD1 (5 bases). V dropped 4 bases and J dropped 2 bases, with 12 bases sitting between them. There are 15 residues in the CDR3. Germline V gene data show CDR1 as LGHNA and CDR2 as YSLEER. The CDR3 coding sequence is TGCGCCAGCAGCCTAGAAAGGGGCCCCTACAATGAGCAGTTCTTC. Protein product: CASSLERGPYNEQFF.

The chain joins TRBV25-1 to TRBJ1-4; the match to TRBD1 covers 10 bases. The CDR3 is 16 residues long. Losses at the gene ends were 0 bases for V and 6 bases for J; bases not matched to a gene: 4. Germline CDR1 MGHDK, CDR2 SYGVNS. The CDR3 DNA follows: TGTGCCAGCAGTGAATATTCGGGACAGGGGTATGAAAAACTGTTTTTT. Amino acid sequence: CASSEYSGQGYEKLFF.

The rearrangement uses TRBV4-2 and TRBJ2-2, with D perhaps TRBD2 (5 bases). V lost 3 bases and J 7 bases, leaving 15 bases between the germline ends. The CDR3 is made up of 15 amino acids. Germline loops: CDR1 LGHNA, CDR2 YNFKEQ. The chain's CDR3 is CASSQPDGAGGELFF. In nucleotides, the CDR3 is TGTGCCAGCAGCCAGCCTGACGGTGCGGGCGGGGAGCTGTTTTTT.

This clone turned up a few times. V gene TRBV15 combines with J gene TRBJ2-7; the match to TRBD1 covers 9 bases. V was clipped by 0 bases and J by 3 bases; unmatched bases: 3. CDR1 LNHNV and CDR2 YYDKDF come from the germline V gene (reference sequence). The CDR3 has 15 amino acids. This chain's CDR3 is CATSRETGQGYEQYF. CDR3 DNA: TGTGCCACCAGCAGAGAAACGGGACAGGGCTACGAGCAGTACTTC.

The rearrangement uses TRBV9 and TRBJ2-1; D is perhaps TRBD2 (6 bases). CDR3 length: 13 amino acids. Germline lookup yields CDR1 SGDLS and CDR2 YYNGEE. Trimming took off 3 bases at V and 6 bases at J, with 10 bases between the two ends. The CDR3 DNA follows: TGTGCCAGCAGCGGGAGGGGCCCCAATGAGCAGTTCTTC. Amino acid sequence: CASSGRGPNEQFF.

DNA for the CDR3: TGTGCCAGCAGCCTTCCCTTTAGCGGGAGGGGTTACGAGCAGTACTTC. This gives the protein CASSLPFSGRGYEQYF. The chain uses TRBV5-6 and TRBJ2-7, with 11 bases identical to TRBD2. Trimming took 4 bases from V and 4 from J; bases not matched to a gene: 10. The CDR3 extends over 16 amino acids. The germline CDR1 and CDR2 sequences are SGHDT and YYEEEE.

This chain links TRBV6-5 with TRBJ2-1; TRBD2 matches 7 bases. This CDR3 is 14 amino acids long. Germline values: CDR1 MNHEY, CDR2 SVGAGI. The trim removed 4 bases at V and 8 bases at J, leaving 8 bases unmatched. CDR3 region: CASSSIERGDEQFF. CDR3 bases: TGTGCCAGCAGTTCCATAGAGCGGGGCGATGAGCAGTTCTTC.

The chain recombines TRBV28 with TRBJ1-1; 7 nucleotides line up with TRBD1. The CDR3 has 14 amino acids. J gave up 5 bases and V 2 bases, and 5 bases lay outside the gene matches. CDR1 and CDR2 from the germline V gene are MDHEN and SYDVKM. DNA of the CDR3: TGTGCCAGCAGTTTAAGACAGGGCTGGACTGAAGCTTTCTTT. This codes for CASSLRQGWTEAFF.

The chain joins TRBV10-1 to TRBJ2-5; maybe TRBD2 (6 bases). Germline CDR1 WNHNN, CDR2 SYGVQD (reference sequence). Between the trimmed V and J ends, which lost 7 bases and 5 bases, there was a span of 17 bases. The CDR3 has 14 amino acids. CDR3 nucleotides: TGCGCCAGCAACCCTAGCGAGCGTGGGGAGACCCAGTACTTC. Residues: CASNPSERGETQYF.

V gene TRBV11-3 combines with J gene TRBJ2-7; 8 bases match TRBD2. Unmatched junction bases numbered 14, after V lost 8 bases and J lost 2 bases. The CDR3 extends over 16 amino acids. CDR1 SGHNT and CDR2 YENEEA come from the germline V gene. The CDR3 DNA sequence: TGTGCCAGCTCACTTGGAGCGGGAGAGCCCCCCTACGAGCAGTACTTC. This codes for CASSLGAGEPPYEQYF.

The chain combines TRBV30 with TRBJ2-7, with D hard to call. This CDR3 is 12 amino acids long. Trimming removed 5 bases from V and 0 bases from J, with 8 bases in between. The germline CDR1 and CDR2 sequences are GTSNPN and SVGIG (reference sequence). The CDR3 nucleotides are TGTGCCTGGCAAGAGAGCTCCTACGAGCAGTACTTC. It is translated as CAWQESSYEQYF.

This chain links TRBV5-4 with TRBJ2-5, with D possibly being TRBD1 (6 bases). Germline values: CDR1 SGHNT, CDR2 YYREEE (reference sequence). The germline V and J ends were trimmed by 0 bases and 5 bases, with 8 bases remaining between them. The CDR3 extends over 13 amino acids. CDR3 bases: TGTGCCAGCAGCTTGGGTAGGGGGGAGACCCAGTACTTC. As protein: CASSLGRGETQYF.

This chain links TRBV6-4 with TRBJ2-6, with TRBD2 as a possible D gene (5 bases). This CDR3 comprises 15 residues. Trimming removed 5 bases at V and 1 base at J, with 9 bases between. The germline V gene encodes CDR1 MRHNA and CDR2 SNTAGT. CDR3 region: CASSPGVSGANVLTF. CDR3 DNA sequence: TGTGCCAGCAGTCCCGGGGTGTCTGGGGCCAACGTCCTGACTTTC.